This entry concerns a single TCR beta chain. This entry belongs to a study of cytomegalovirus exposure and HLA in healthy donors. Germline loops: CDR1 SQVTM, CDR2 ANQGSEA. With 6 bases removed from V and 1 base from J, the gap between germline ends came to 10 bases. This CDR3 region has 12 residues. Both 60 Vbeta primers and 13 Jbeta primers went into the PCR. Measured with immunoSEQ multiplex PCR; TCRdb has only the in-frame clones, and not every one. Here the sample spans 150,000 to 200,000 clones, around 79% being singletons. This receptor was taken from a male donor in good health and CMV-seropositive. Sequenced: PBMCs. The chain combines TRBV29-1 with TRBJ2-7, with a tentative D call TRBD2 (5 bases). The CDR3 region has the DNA TGCAGCGTCCTCCTAGCATCCTACGAGCAGTACTTC. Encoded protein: CSVLLASYEQYF.